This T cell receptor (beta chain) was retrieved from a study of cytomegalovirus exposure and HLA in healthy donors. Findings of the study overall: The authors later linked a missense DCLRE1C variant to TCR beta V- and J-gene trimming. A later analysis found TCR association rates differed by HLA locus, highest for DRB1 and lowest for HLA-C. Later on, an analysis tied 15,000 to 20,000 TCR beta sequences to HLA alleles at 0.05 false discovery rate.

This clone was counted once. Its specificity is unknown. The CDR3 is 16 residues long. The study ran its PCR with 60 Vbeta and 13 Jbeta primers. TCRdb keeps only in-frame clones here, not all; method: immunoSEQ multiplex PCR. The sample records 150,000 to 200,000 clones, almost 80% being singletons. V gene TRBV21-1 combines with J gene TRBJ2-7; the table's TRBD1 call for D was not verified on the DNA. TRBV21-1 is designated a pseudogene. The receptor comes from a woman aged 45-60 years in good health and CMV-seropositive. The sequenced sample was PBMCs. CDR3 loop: CASSITRQVYSYEQYF. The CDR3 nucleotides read TGTGCCAGCAGCATCACCCGACAGGTCTACTCCTACGAGCAGTACTTC.